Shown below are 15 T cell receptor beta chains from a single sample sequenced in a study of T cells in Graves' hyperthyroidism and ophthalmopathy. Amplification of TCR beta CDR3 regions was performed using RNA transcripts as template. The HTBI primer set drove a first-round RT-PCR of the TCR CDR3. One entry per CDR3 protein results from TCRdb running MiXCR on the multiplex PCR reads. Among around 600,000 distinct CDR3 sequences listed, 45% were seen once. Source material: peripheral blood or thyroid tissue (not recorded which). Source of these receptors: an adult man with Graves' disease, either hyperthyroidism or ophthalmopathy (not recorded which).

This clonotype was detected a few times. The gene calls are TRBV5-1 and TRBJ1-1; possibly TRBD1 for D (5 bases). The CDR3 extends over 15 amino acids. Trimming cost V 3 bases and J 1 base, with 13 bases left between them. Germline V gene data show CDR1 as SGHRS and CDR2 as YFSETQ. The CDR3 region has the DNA TGCGCCAGCAGCTCGCGCCACGGGGCGAACACTGAAGCTTTCTTT. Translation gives CASSSRHGANTEAFF.

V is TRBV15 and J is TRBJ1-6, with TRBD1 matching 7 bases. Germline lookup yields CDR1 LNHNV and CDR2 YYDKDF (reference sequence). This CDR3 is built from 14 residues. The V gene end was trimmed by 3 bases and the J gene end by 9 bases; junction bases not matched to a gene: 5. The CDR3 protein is CATSRGTDGSPLHF. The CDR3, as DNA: TGTGCCACCAGCAGGGGGACAGACGGTTCACCCCTCCACTTT.

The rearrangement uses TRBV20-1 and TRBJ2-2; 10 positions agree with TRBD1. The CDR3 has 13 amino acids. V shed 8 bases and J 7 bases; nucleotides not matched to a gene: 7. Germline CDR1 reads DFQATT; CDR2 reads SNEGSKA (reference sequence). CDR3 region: CSNRDRGGGELFF. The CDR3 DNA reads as TGCAGTAACCGGGACAGGGGAGGCGGGGAGCTGTTTTTT.

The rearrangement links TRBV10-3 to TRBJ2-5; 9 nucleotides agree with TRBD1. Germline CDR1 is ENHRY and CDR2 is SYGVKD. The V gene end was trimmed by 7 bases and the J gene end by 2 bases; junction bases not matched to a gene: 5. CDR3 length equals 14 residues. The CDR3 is CAINGDRAQETQYF. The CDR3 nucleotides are TGTGCCATCAACGGGGACAGGGCACAAGAGACCCAGTACTTC.

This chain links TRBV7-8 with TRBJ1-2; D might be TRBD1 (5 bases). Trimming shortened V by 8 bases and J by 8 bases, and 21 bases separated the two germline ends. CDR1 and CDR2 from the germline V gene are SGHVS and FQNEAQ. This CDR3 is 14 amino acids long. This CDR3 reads CASSQAEARDGYTF. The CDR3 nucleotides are TGTGCCAGCTCACAAGCCGAGGCCAGGGACGGCTACACCTTC.

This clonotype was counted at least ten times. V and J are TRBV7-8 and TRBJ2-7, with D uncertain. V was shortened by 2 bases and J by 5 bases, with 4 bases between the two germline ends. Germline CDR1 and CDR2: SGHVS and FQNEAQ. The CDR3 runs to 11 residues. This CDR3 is CASSLIDEQYF. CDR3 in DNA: TGTGCCAGCAGCTTAATTGACGAGCAGTACTTC.

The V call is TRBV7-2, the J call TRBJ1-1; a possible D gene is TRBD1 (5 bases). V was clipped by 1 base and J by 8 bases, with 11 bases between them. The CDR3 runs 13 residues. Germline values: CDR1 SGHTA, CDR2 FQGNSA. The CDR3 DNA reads TGTGCCAGCAGCTTAGATCTTTGGACAGAAGCTTTCTTT. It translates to CASSLDLWTEAFF.

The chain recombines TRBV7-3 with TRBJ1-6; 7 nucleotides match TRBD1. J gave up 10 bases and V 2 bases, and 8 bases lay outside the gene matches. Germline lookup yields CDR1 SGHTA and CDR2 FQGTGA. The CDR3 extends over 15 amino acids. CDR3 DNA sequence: TGTGCCAGCAGCTTATGGGAGGGGGCCAACTCACCCCTCCACTTT. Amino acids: CASSLWEGANSPLHF.

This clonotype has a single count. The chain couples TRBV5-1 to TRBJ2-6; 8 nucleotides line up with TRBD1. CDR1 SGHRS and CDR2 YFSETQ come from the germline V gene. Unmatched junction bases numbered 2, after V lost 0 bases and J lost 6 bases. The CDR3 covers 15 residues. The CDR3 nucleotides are TGCGCCAGCAGCTTGGACCAGGGGGCGGCCAACGTCCTGACTTTC. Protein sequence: CASSLDQGAANVLTF. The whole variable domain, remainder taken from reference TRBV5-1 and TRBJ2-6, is KAGVTQTPRYLIKTRGQQVTLSCSPISGHRSVSWYQQTPGQGLQFLFEYFSETQRNKGNFPGRFSGRQFSNSRSEMNVSTLELGDSALYLCASSLDQGAANVLTFGAGSRLTVL.

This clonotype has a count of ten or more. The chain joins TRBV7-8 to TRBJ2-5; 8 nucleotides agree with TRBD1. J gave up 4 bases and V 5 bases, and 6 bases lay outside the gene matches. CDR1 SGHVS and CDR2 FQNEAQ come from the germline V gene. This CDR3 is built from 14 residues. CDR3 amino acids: CASSRDRGGETQYF. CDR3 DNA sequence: TGTGCCAGCAGCCGCGACAGGGGAGGAGAGACCCAGTACTTC.

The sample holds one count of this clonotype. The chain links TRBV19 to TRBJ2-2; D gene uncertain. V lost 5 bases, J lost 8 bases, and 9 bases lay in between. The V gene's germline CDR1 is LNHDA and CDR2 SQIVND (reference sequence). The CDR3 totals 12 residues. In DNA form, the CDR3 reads TGTGCCAGTAGTCCCCCTGAAGGGGAGCTGTTTTTT. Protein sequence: CASSPPEGELFF.

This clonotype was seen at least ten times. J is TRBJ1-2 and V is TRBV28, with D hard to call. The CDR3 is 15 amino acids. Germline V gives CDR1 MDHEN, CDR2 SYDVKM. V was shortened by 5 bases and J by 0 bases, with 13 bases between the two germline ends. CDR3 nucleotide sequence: TGTGCCAGCAGTCCAACAGCGTTAGCTAACTATGGCTACACCTTC. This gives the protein CASSPTALANYGYTF.

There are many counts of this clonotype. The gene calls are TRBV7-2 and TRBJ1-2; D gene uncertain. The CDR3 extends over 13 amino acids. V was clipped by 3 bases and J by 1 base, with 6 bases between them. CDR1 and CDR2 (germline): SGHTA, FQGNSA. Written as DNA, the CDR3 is TGTGCCAGCAGCTTGGATATTAACTATGGCTACACCTTC. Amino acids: CASSLDINYGYTF. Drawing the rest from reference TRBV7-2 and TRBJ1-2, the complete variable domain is GAGVSQSPSNKVTEKGKDVELRCDPISGHTALYWYRQSLGQGLEFLIYFQGNSAPDKSGLPSDRFSAERTGGSVSTLTIQRTQQEDSAVYLCASSLDINYGYTFGSGTRLTVV.

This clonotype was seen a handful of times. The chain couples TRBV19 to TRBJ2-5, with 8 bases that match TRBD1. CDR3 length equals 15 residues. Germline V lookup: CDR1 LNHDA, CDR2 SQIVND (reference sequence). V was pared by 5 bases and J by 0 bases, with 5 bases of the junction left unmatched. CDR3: CASSLTGAYQETQYF. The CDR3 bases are TGTGCCAGTAGTCTGACAGGGGCGTACCAAGAGACCCAGTACTTC.

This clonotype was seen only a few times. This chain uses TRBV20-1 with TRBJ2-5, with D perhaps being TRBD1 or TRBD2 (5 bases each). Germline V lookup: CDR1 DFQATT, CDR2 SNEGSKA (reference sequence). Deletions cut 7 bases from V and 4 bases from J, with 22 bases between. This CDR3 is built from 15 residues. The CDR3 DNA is TGCAGTGTAATCATGGGGGACCTAGGAGGAGAGACCCAGTACTTC. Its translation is CSVIMGDLGGETQYF.